This T cell receptor (beta chain) came from a study of blood T cell repertoires in COVID-19 (dated by TCRdb to about 2020). Some background on the complete study: Samples covering the acute and convalescent phases of COVID-19 were provided by collaborators in the United States, Italy and Spain. A de-identified subject ID, COVID-19 status, age in years and sex were almost always included in the sample metadata. Where HLA class I and class II types were available, the types were taken from metadata supplied by the sample provider, not from assay-based typing. The dataset comprised deeply sampled blood TCRbeta repertoires from subjects exposed to, actively infected with, or recovered from COVID-19. Samples came from the ongoing ImmuneRACE study (first 160 participants) plus 1,254 subjects from 6 global collaborators. The material from the prospective study consisted of cDNA or gDNA derived from T cells, B-cell-depleted T cells, or PBMCs. The repertoires were released in a freely available public database intended as a resource for research on the immune response to SARS-CoV-2. The full study reports these points: The amount of clinical and demographic metadata varied by source and participant and was provided uncurated.

The immunoSEQ Assay, a bias-controlled multiplex PCR, was used to amplify TCRbeta CDR3 regions from genomic DNA. Per the source publication's procedure: The number of nucleated cells in each sample was estimated by amplification of reference gene primers within the assay. To quantify the absolute abundance of each unique TCRbeta CDR3 rearrangement, sequence reads were collapsed and filtered. For each sample, productive Simpson clonality was calculated by taking the square root of Simpson's diversity index across productive rearrangements. TCRdb mirrors the immuneACCESS table, restricted to in-frame sequences. Some clones are absent from its copies; in checked studies, under half trace to an unresolved V gene, and the reason for the others is unknown. V, J and clone size derive from that table, while D and trimming were established from the DNA sequence. In this sample the table shows about 170,000 clones, roughly 86% of which occur a single time. Together, the top ten hold over 2% of the sample.

One collaborating source in Seattle enrolled patients during active infection and followed them longitudinally through the course of disease. Collaborating institutions collected whole blood in K2EDTA tubes following their own protocols. Collaborator samples were shipped for TCRbeta analysis as frozen whole blood, isolated PBMCs, or DNA extracted from either sample type. Germline trimming: 5 bases from V, 0 bases from J; junction bases outside gene matches: 5. Taken from cysteine to phenylalanine, the CDR3 has 15 residues. Only the CDR3 region is kept as DNA, spanning 45 bases read in frame from base 1. From a lookup of the germline V gene, CDR1 and CDR2 are SGHTA and FQGNSA. The count of this clone is one. Its antigen is currently not known. Qualities for individual bases were not recorded, and no much larger clone is one base off.

The rearranged segments are TRBV7-2 and TRBJ2-3; the central 7 bases match TRBD1. The TCR comes from an elderly woman with COVID-19, enrolled during active disease. Sample: peripheral blood. The CDR3 region: CASSLTGASTDTQYF. The bases read TGTGCCAGCAGCCTCACAGGGGCTAGCACAGATACGCAGTATTTT.